Below are 2 T cell receptor beta chains sequenced from a single sample in a study of cytomegalovirus exposure and HLA in healthy donors. TCRdb keeps only in-frame clones here, not all; method: immunoSEQ multiplex PCR. The sample holds roughly 100,000 clones; approximately 94% are singletons and the top ten take approximately 1%. The sequencing input was PBMCs. These receptors all come from a woman aged 18-30 years in good health and CMV-seronegative.

The chain couples TRBV5-1 to TRBJ2-1, with TRBD2 identical over 10 bases. CDR1 is SGHRS, CDR2 YFSETQ, per germline. J lost 8 bases, V lost 5 bases, and 22 bases had no gene match. This CDR3 has 19 residues. The CDR3 here is CASSFLGLAGVQRPYEQFF. CDR3 sequence (DNA): TGCGCCAGCAGTTTTTTGGGGCTAGCGGGAGTTCAAAGGCCCTATGAGCAGTTCTTC.

The chain has TRBV30 and TRBJ1-1; D possibly corresponds to TRBD1 (5 bases). The germline V and J ends were trimmed by 3 bases and 3 bases, with 14 bases remaining between them. The CDR3 runs to 14 residues. Germline-derived CDR1 and CDR2 are GTSNPN and SVGIG (reference sequence). CDR3 region: CAWRTKGKDTEAFF. The CDR3 DNA reads TGTGCCTGGAGAACGAAGGGGAAGGACACTGAAGCTTTCTTT.